This is a list of T cell receptor beta chains from one sample in a study of blood T cell repertoires in COVID-19. Produced via immunoSEQ multiplex PCR; TCRdb's table is partial and in-frame only. The data contain about 160,000 clones, roughly 80% of them singletons. Sequencing was carried out using PBMCs or T cells enriched from blood (not recorded which). All receptors derive from a woman aged 40-49 years with acute COVID-19. Each CDR3 is given with its conserved first and last residue. D genes are given only for firm matches. Clone sizes are given selectively: once, few, many, or a class where the clone is expanded.

clone_size	v_call	j_call	d_call	cdr3_nt	cdr3_aa
-	TRBV27	TRBJ2-7	TRBD1	TGTGCCAGCAGTTTTAGACAGGGCCGATCCTACGAGCAGTACTTC	CASSFRQGRSYEQYF
-	TRBV11-2	TRBJ2-1	TRBD2	TGTGCCAGCAGTCCCGGACTAGCGGGGATCAATGAGCAGTTCTTC	CASSPGLAGINEQFF
once	TRBV10-2	TRBJ2-1	-	TGCGCCAGTGCGCGGGACTCCTACAATGAGCAGTTCTTC	CASARDSYNEQFF
-	TRBV7-2	TRBJ2-3	-	TGTGCCAGCAGCCTCTTGGGCCTTGCAGATACGCAGTATTTT	CASSLLGLADTQYF
-	TRBV6-6	TRBJ2-7	-	TGTGCCAGCAGTTACTCCCAGGAGGCGCAGTACTTC	CASSYSQEAQYF
-	TRBV30	TRBJ2-5	TRBD2	TGTGCCTGGTCAATAGCGGGAGGTGGGCGAGAGACCCAGTACTTC	CAWSIAGGGRETQYF
-	TRBV5-1	TRBJ2-1	-	TGCGCCAGCAGCTTGGTCCGCCTCCTAGCGAGCTCCTACAATGAGCAGTTCTTC	CASSLVRLLASSYNEQFF
once	TRBV11-2	TRBJ1-2	TRBD1	TGTGCCAGCAGCCCGGGACAGAACTATGGCTACACCTTC	CASSPGQNYGYTF
-	TRBV6-5	TRBJ1-5	-	TGTGCCAGCAGTCGGACAGTGGGGGAAGGTCAGCCCCAGCATTTT	CASSRTVGEGQPQHF
few	TRBV5-8	TRBJ1-2	-	TGTGCCAGCGGACACGGGGGGGCGCTGGGCTATGGCTACACCTTC	CASGHGGALGYGYTF
-	TRBV5-1	TRBJ1-1	-	TGCGCCAGCAGCTTGGCGGGTGCTAACACTGAAGCTTTCTTT	CASSLAGANTEAFF
-	TRBV7-9	TRBJ2-3	-	TGTGCCAGCAGCTCCACCACAGACCCCGAAGATACGCAGTATTTT	CASSSTTDPEDTQYF
-	TRBV19	TRBJ2-1	TRBD2	TGTGCCAGTAGTATTCTAGCGGGAGTCGACCATGAGCAGTTCTTC	CASSILAGVDHEQFF
-	TRBV5-5	TRBJ2-2	TRBD2	TGTGCCAGCAGCTTGGGGTCGGGAGGGCCCACCGGGGAGCTGTTTTTT	CASSLGSGGPTGELFF
-	TRBV5-5	TRBJ2-5	-	TGTGCCAGCAGCTTGGCCCGGCAGGGGTTAGGGGAGACCCAGTACTTC	CASSLARQGLGETQYF
few	TRBV7-2	TRBJ1-3	-	TGTGCCAGCAGCCTAGAGAGACTTGGAAACACCATATATTTT	CASSLERLGNTIYF
-	TRBV19	TRBJ1-2	-	TGTGCCAGTAGTGGTACAGACAACTATGGCTACACCTTC	CASSGTDNYGYTF
-	TRBV9	TRBJ2-1	TRBD2	TGTGCCAGCAGCGTCGCGGGAGGGGCGAATGAGCAGTTCTTC	CASSVAGGANEQFF
-	TRBV6-5	TRBJ2-7	-	TGTGCCAGTCATCCCGGGACAAGGGGGTACGAGCAGTACTTC	CASHPGTRGYEQYF
-	TRBV18	TRBJ2-1	TRBD2	TGTGCCAGCTCACCACCGGGACTAGCGGGCCCGGAGACGTGGAATGAGCAGTTCTTC	CASSPPGLAGPETWNEQFF
-	TRBV7-6	TRBJ2-1	TRBD2	TGTGCCAGCAGCCCCACTAGCGGGAGTTCCTACAATGAGCAGTTCTTC	CASSPTSGSSYNEQFF
few	TRBV27	TRBJ2-7	-	TGTGCCAGCAGTGTTGGGCCGAGGACATCCTACGAGCAGTACTTC	CASSVGPRTSYEQYF
-	TRBV14	TRBJ1-5	-	TGTGCCAGCAGCCTCAGGGTGTTGAATCAGCCCCAGCATTTT	CASSLRVLNQPQHF
-	TRBV6-5	TRBJ2-1	TRBD1	TGTGCCAGCAGCCCCGGGACAGCTTACAATGAGCAGTTCTTC	CASSPGTAYNEQFF
-	TRBV15	TRBJ2-2	TRBD1	TGTGCCACTGGGACAGATAACACCGGGGAGCTGTTTTTT	CATGTDNTGELFF
-	TRBV5-1	TRBJ1-2	-	TGCGCCAGCAGCCTAAATACCGGGACACTGTATCGAGATGGCTACACCTTC	CASSLNTGTLYRDGYTF
few	TRBV7-8	TRBJ1-6	-	TGTGCCAGCAGCTTAGTAGGGAGAGTTTCACCCCTCCACTTT	CASSLVGRVSPLHF
many	TRBV9	TRBJ2-1	TRBD1	TGTGCCAGCAGCTCGCGGACAGGGAACGCCTACAATGAGCAGTTCTTC	CASSSRTGNAYNEQFF
-	TRBV5-1	TRBJ2-1	TRBD2	TGCGCCAGCAGCCCACTTAGCGGGAGGGCCGGCAATGAGCAGTTCTTC	CASSPLSGRAGNEQFF
-	TRBV19	TRBJ1-2	-	TGTGCCAGTAGTCCGCTAGGGATTGGGGGCAACTATGGCTACACCTTC	CASSPLGIGGNYGYTF
-	TRBV20-1	TRBJ2-5	-	TGCAGTGCTAGTAGCGACCAAGAGACCCAGTACTTC	CSASSDQETQYF
-	TRBV6-5	TRBJ2-6	-	TGTGCCAGCAGCCACCAAGCATCTGGGGCCAACGTCCTGACTTTC	CASSHQASGANVLTF
few	TRBV28	TRBJ1-6	-	TGTGCCAGCAGTTCGTACCGAGGCAGCTATAATTCACCCCTCCACTTT	CASSSYRGSYNSPLHF
-	TRBV27	TRBJ2-7	-	TGTGCCAGCAGTTCCTCAGGTTACTACGAGCAGTACTTC	CASSSSGYYEQYF
-	TRBV19	TRBJ2-1	-	TGTGCCAGTAGTATAGGGCTAGCTGTCAACAATGAGCAGTTCTTC	CASSIGLAVNNEQFF
-	TRBV11-3	TRBJ1-1	-	TGTGCCAGCTCTCAGAGGGGGGGAGGCACTGAAGCTTTCTTT	CASSQRGGGTEAFF
-	TRBV5-1	TRBJ2-7	TRBD2	TGCGCCAGCAGCTTTACGGGAGGGGACGAGCAGTACTTC	CASSFTGGDEQYF
-	TRBV6-5	TRBJ2-3	TRBD2	TGTGCCAGCAGTTCCGGGACTAGCGTCACAGATACGCAGTATTTT	CASSSGTSVTDTQYF
once	TRBV27	TRBJ1-5	-	TGTGCCAGCAGTTTATCGAGCGGGGATCAGCCCCAGCATTTT	CASSLSSGDQPQHF
once	TRBV7-3	TRBJ1-5	-	TGTGCCAGCAGCCCAGGGAGCAATCAGCCCCAGCATTTT	CASSPGSNQPQHF
-	TRBV30	TRBJ2-1	TRBD2	TGTGCCTGGAACGGGGGGGTTGAAAATGAGCAGTTCTTC	CAWNGGVENEQFF
-	TRBV3-1/TRBV3-2	TRBJ2-6	TRBD1	TGTGCCAGCAGCCACAGGGGGCGCGGGGGGGCCAACGTCCTGACTTTC	CASSHRGRGGANVLTF
-	TRBV2	TRBJ2-3	TRBD2	TGTGCCAGCAGGGAGGGGACAGATAGATTTCCTGGACTAGCGGGAGCGGGCACAGATACGCAGTATTTT	CASREGTDRFPGLAGAGTDTQYF
-	TRBV7-3	TRBJ2-2	TRBD2	TGTGCCAGCAGCCCGGGACTATCGATATCCGGGGAGCTGTTTTTT	CASSPGLSISGELFF
once	TRBV30	TRBJ1-1	-	TGTGCCTGGAATCTGGAGAAGAACACTGAAGCTTTCTTT	CAWNLEKNTEAFF
-	TRBV7-6	TRBJ2-3	TRBD2	TGTGCCAGCAGCTTAAACGGGGGGGCCCGCACAGATACGCAGTATTTT	CASSLNGGARTDTQYF
-	TRBV3-1/TRBV3-2	TRBJ2-3	-	TGTGCCAGCAGCCTTCGAGGGCCTGATACGCAGTATTTT	CASSLRGPDTQYF
-	TRBV3-1/TRBV3-2	TRBJ2-7	TRBD1	TGTGCCAGCAGCCAAGGACCGGGACAGAACTACGAGCAGTACTTC	CASSQGPGQNYEQYF
-	TRBV9	TRBJ1-6	-	TGTGCCAGCAGCTCCACCACAGAAAATTCACCCCTCCACTTT	CASSSTTENSPLHF
-	TRBV28	TRBJ1-1	-	TGTGCCAGCACCTATCAAGCCTTAGGGAGTTCTGAAGCTTTCTTT	CASTYQALGSSEAFF
-	TRBV6-5	TRBJ2-3	TRBD2	TGTGCCAGCAGTTACTCGACTAGCTCTAGCACAGATACGCAGTATTTT	CASSYSTSSSTDTQYF